This TCR beta chain appears in the sequencing data of a study of OX40 agonist ivuxolimab in advanced cancers. Overall study: Ivuxolimab, an antibody acting as an agonist of OX40 (CD134), was used to treat patients. Head and neck, renal cell, melanoma or hepatocellular carcinoma were the cancers that dose-escalation patients had.

Deletions cut 5 bases from V and 5 bases from J, with 15 bases between. Looked up from germline, CDR1 is SNHLY and CDR2 is FYNNEI. This CDR3 spans 14 amino acids. Profiled with immunoSEQ multiplex PCR; TCRdb holds only in-frame clones, not every one. The sample yields tens of thousands of clones, about 80% seen once. This specimen consisted of CD4+ or CD8+ T cells sorted from blood, obtained in a trial of the OX40 agonist ivuxolimab. This TCR was sampled from an adult with an advanced solid tumor such as melanoma, head and neck, liver or kidney cancer. This sequence joins TRBV2 and TRBJ1-2; D call uncertain. CDR3 DNA sequence: TGTGCCAGCAGTTTCACGTTGGACGGGTATGGCTACACCTTC. Amino acid sequence: CASSFTLDGYGYTF.